This T cell receptor (beta chain) was observed in a study of OX40 agonist ivuxolimab in advanced cancers. Study as a whole: Patients received intravenous ivuxolimab every 2 weeks at 0.01 to 10 mg/kg.

This clone was seen only a few times. The assay was immunoSEQ multiplex PCR, and TCRdb's table has in-frame clones only and misses some. The sample has more than 9,000 clones; 69% are singletons. Germline CDR1 and CDR2: SEHNR and FQNEAQ (reference sequence). The CDR3 is made up of 14 amino acids. V was cut by 0 bases and J by 6 bases, with 9 bases left in between. The input for sequencing was CD4+ or CD8+ T cells sorted from blood, taken in a trial of the OX40 agonist ivuxolimab. The sequence was obtained from an adult with an advanced solid tumor such as melanoma, head and neck, liver or kidney cancer. This chain joins TRBV7-9 and TRBJ2-1; D is uncertain. CDR3 bases: TGTGCCAGCAGCTTAGCGCAGGTAGCCAATGAGCAGTTCTTC. Protein sequence: CASSLAQVANEQFF.